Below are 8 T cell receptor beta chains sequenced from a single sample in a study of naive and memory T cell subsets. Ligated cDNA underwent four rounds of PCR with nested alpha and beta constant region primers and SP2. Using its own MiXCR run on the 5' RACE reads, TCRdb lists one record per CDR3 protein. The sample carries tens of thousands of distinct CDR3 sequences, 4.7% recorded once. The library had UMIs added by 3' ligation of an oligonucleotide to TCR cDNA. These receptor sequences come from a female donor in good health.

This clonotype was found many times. CDR3: CASSPKTGRHGYTF. The CDR3 DNA reads as TGTGCCAGCAGCCCTAAGACAGGGAGGCACGGCTACACCTTC. The rearrangement joins TRBV7-4 to TRBJ1-2, with 7 bases fitting TRBD1. This CDR3 contains 14 residues. Germline-derived CDR1 and CDR2 are SGHVT and SQSDAQ. With V trimmed by 5 bases and J by 8 bases, 11 bases remained unmatched.

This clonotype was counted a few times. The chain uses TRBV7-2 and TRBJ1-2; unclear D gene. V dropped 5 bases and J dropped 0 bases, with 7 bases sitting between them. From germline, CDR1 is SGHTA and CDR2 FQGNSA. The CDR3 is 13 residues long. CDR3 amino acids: CASSPTSNYGYTF. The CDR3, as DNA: TGTGCCAGCAGCCCTACCTCTAACTATGGCTACACCTTC.

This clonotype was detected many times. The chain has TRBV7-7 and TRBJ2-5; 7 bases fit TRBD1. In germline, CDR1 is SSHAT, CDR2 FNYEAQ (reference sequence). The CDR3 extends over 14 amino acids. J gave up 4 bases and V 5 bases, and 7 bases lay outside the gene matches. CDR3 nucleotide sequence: TGTGCCAGCAGCCTAAACAGGGGTCGAGAGACCCAGTACTTC. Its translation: CASSLNRGRETQYF.

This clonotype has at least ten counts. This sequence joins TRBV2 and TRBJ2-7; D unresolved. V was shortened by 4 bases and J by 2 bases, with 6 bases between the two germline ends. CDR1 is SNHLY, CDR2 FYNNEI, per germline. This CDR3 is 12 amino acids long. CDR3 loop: CASSGLAYEQYF. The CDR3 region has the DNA TGTGCCAGCAGTGGTCTCGCCTACGAGCAGTACTTC.

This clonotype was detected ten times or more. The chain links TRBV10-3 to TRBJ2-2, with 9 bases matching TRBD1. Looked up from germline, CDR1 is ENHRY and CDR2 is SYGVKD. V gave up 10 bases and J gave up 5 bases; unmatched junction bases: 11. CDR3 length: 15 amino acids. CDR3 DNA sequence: TGTGCCACGACAGGGGGGCCACCGGAGACCGGGGAGCTGTTTTTT. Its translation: CATTGGPPETGELFF.

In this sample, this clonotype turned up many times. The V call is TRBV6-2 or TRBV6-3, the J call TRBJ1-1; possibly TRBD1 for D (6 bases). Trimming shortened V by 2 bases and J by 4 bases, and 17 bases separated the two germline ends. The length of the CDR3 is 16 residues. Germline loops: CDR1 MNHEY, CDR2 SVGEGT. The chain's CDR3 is CASSYPLTGRGTEAFF. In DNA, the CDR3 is TGTGCCAGCAGTTACCCCTTGACAGGTCGAGGCACTGAAGCTTTCTTT.

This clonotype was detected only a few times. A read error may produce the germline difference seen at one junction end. The DNA of the CDR3 is TGTGCCACCAGCAGAGATCTCACAGGCTATGGCGACACCTTC. It codes for CATSRDLTGYGDTF. The chain joins TRBV15 to TRBJ1-2, with D maybe TRBD1 (5 bases). Per germline, CDR1 LNHNV and CDR2 YYDKDF (reference sequence). CDR3 length equals 14 residues.

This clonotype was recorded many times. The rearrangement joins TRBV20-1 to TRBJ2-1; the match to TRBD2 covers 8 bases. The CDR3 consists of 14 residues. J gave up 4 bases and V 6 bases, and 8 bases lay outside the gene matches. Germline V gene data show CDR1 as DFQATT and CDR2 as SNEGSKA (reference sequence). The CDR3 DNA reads TGCAGTGCCCCAACTAGCGGCCATTACAATGAGCAGTTCTTC. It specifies CSAPTSGHYNEQFF.